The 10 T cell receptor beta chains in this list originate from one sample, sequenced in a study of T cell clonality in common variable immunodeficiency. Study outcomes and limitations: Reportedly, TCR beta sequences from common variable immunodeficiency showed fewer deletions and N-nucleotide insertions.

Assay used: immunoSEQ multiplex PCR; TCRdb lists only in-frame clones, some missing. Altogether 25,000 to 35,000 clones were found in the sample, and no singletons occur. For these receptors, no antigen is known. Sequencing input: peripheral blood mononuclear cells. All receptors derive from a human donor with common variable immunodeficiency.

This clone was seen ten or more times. The CDR3 region is CASSPGTSGTGSYEQYF. The covered CDR3 bases are TGTGCCAGCTCACCGGGGACTAGCGGGACCGGCTCCTACGAG. The chain carries TRBV18 and TRBJ2-7, with TRBD2 matching over 13 bases. The read terminates 3 residues before the CDR3 end, so the remaining end is supplied by the germline J gene. Trimming removed 3 bases from V and 0 bases from J; junction bases left unmatched: 5. Germline CDR1 and CDR2: KGHSH and LQKENI. The CDR3 has 17 amino acids.

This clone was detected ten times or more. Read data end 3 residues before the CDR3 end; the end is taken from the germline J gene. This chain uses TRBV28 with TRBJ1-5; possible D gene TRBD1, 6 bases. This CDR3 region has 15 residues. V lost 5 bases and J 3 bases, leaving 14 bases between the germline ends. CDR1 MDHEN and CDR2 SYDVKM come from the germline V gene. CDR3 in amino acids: CASSPQGIDNQPQHF. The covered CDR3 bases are TGTGCCAGCAGTCCCCAGGGGATCGACAATCAGCCC.

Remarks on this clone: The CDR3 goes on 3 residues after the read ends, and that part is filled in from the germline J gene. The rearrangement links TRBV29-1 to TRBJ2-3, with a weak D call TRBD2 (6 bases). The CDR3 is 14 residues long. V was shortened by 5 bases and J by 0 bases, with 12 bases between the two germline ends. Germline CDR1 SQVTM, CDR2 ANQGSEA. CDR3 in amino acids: CSVRGTSSTDTQYF. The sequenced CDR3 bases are TGCAGCGTTCGGGGGACTTCTAGCACAGATACG.

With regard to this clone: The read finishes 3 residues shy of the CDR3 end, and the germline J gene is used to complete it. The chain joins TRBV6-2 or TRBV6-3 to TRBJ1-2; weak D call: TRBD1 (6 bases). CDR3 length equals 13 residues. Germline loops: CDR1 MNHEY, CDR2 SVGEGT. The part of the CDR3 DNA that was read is TGTGCCAGCAGTTACCCCACAGGGCCCAGC. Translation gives CASSYPTGPS. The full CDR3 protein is CASSYPTGPSYTF.

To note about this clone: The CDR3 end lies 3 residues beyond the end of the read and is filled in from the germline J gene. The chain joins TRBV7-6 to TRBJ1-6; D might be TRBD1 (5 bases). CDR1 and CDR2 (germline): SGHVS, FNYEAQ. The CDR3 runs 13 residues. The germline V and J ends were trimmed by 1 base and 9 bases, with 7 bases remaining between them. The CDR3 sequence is CASSLGQGSPLHF. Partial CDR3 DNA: TGTGCCAGCAGCTTAGGGCAGGGTTCACCC. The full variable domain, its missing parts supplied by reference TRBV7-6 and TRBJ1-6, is GAGVSQSPRYKVTKRGQDVALRCDPISGHVSLYWYRQALGQGPEFLTYFNYEAQQDKSGLPNDRFSAERPEGSISTLTIQRTEQRDSAMYRCASSLGQGSPLHFGNGTRLTVT.

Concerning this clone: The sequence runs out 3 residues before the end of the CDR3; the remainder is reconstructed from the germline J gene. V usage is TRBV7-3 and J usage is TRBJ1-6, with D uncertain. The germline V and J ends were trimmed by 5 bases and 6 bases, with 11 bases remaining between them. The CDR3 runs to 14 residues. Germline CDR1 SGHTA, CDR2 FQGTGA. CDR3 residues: CASSKSVGNSPLHF. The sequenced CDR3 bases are TGTGCCAGCAGCAAAAGCGTCGGTAATTCACCC. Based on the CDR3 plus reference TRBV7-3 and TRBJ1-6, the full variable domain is GAGVSQTPSNKVTEKGKYVELRCDPISGHTALYWYRQSLGQGPEFLIYFQGTGAADDSGLPNDRFFAVRPEGSVSTLKIQRTERGDSAVYLCASSKSVGNSPLHFGNGTRLTVT.

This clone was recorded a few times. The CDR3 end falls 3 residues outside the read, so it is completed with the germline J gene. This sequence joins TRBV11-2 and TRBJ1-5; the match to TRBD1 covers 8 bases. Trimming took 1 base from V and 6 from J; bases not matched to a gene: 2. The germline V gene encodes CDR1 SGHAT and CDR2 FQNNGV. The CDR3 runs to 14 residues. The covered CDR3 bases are TGTGCCAGCAGCTTAGTGACAGGGGTTCAGCCC. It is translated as CASSLVTGVQP. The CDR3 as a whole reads CASSLVTGVQPQHF.

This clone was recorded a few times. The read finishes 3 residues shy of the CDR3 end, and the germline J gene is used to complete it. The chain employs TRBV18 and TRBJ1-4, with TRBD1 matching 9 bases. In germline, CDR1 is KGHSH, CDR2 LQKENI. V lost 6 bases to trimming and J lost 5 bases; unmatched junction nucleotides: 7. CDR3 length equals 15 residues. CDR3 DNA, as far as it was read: TGTGCCAGCTCGCCCCCGGGACAGGGAAATGAAAAA. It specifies CASSPPGQGNEK. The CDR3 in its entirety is CASSPPGQGNEKLFF. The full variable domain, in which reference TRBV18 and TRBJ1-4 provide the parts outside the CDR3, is NAGVMQNPRHLVRRRGQEARLRCSPMKGHSHVYWYRQLPEEGLKFMVYLQKENIIDESGMPKERFSAEFPKEGPSILRIQQVVRGDSAAYFCASSPPGQGNEKLFFGSGTQLSVL.

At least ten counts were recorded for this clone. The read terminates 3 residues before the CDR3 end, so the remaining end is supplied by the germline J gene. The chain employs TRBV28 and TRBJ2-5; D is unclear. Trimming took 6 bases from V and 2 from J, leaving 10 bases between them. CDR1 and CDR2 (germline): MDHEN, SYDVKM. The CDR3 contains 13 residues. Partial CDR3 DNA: TGTGCCAGCAGCTTGACAACGCAAGAGACC. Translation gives CASSLTTQET. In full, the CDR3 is CASSLTTQETQYF.

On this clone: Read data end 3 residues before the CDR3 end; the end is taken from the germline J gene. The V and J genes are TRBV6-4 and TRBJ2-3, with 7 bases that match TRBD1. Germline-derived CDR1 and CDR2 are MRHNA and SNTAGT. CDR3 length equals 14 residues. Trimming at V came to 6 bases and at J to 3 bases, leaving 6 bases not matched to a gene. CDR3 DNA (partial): TGTGCCAGCAGGAAAACAGGGGCGACAGATACG. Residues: CASRKTGATDT. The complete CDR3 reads CASRKTGATDTQYF.